Shown below are 16 T cell receptor beta chains from a single sample sequenced in a study of cytomegalovirus exposure and HLA in healthy donors. PCR amplification relied on 60 Vbeta primers (plus 13 Jbeta primers). Sequencing was performed with immunoSEQ multiplex PCR; in TCRdb, only in-frame clones are kept and a portion is missing. In the table there are about 190,000 clones, about 85% of which are singletons. Sequencing used PBMCs. The receptors derive from a boy younger than 10 in good health and CMV-seronegative.

This chain's CDR3 is CASSRRIRPPALHF. The DNA of the CDR3 is TGCGCCAGCAGCCGCAGGATCAGGCCGCCGGCCCTCCACTTT. The genes are TRBV4-1 and TRBJ1-6, with D unclear. CDR1 is MGHRA and CDR2 is YSYEKL in the germline V gene. Trimming left V 4 bases short and J 14 bases short, with 18 bases between. The CDR3 has 14 amino acids.

This sequence joins TRBV10-2 and TRBJ2-1; 7 bases fit TRBD2. Losses at the gene ends were 2 bases for V and 12 bases for J; bases not matched to a gene: 10. Germline assignment: CDR1 WSHSY and CDR2 SAAADI. The CDR3 has 14 residues. The CDR3 nucleotides read TGCGCCAGCAGTGAGGAGGGGAGGGCATGGCGGCAGTTCTTC. Protein sequence: CASSEEGRAWRQFF.

This clone showed up just a few times. The chain couples TRBV2 to TRBJ1-6; 8 nucleotides match TRBD1. CDR3 length equals 17 residues. Germline lookup yields CDR1 SNHLY and CDR2 FYNNEI. With V trimmed by 6 bases and J by 4 bases, 11 bases remained unmatched. The DNA of the CDR3 is TGTGCCAGCAGCGCACTCTGGGGACAGGTTTATAATTCACCCCTCCACTTT. As protein: CASSALWGQVYNSPLHF.

This sequence joins TRBV27 and TRBJ1-1; TRBD1 matches at 10 bases. CDR3 size: 18 residues. The germline V gene has CDR1 MNHEY and CDR2 SMNVEV (reference sequence). Trimming at V came to 5 bases and at J to 3 bases, leaving 15 bases not matched to a gene. The CDR3 DNA sequence: TGTGCCAGCAGTCCCTCCCTAACACGGGACAGGGGCCACACTGAAGCTTTCTTT. It yields the protein CASSPSLTRDRGHTEAFF.

The genes are TRBV28 and TRBJ2-4; TRBD2 matches at 16 bases. Losses at the gene ends were 6 bases for V and 3 bases for J; bases not matched to a gene: 17. CDR1 MDHEN and CDR2 SYDVKM come from the germline V gene. The CDR3 length is 21 residues. CDR3 amino acids: CASSSFSTGLAGGPGKNIQYF. The CDR3, as DNA: TGTGCCAGCAGCTCGTTTAGTACGGGACTAGCGGGAGGGCCGGGCAAAAACATTCAGTACTTC.

This chain links TRBV5-1 with TRBJ2-1; 12 nucleotides agree with TRBD2. From germline, CDR1 is SGHRS and CDR2 YFSETQ. The CDR3 has 14 residues. V dropped 3 bases and J dropped 7; count of bases not matched to a gene: 2. The CDR3 sequence is CASSSTSGRNEQFF. The CDR3, as DNA: TGCGCCAGCAGCTCGACTAGCGGGAGAAATGAGCAGTTCTTC.

The chain couples TRBV6-4 to TRBJ2-3, with 7 bases identical to TRBD1. The CDR3 length is 16 residues. CDR1 and CDR2 from the germline V gene are MRHNA and SNTAGT. V shed 3 bases, J shed 2 bases, and the junction held 8 bases outside the gene matches. CDR3 nucleotides: TGTGCCAGCAGTGAGACGGGACAGCCCCCCACAGATACGCAGTATTTT. This codes for CASSETGQPPTDTQYF.

The chain couples TRBV19 to TRBJ1-1, with 10 bases that match TRBD1. V was pared by 5 bases and J by 1 base, with 4 bases of the junction left unmatched. Germline lookup yields CDR1 LNHDA and CDR2 SQIVND (reference sequence). The CDR3 consists of 15 residues. DNA of the CDR3: TGTGCCAGTAGTCTGACAGGGGGCGGGAACACTGAAGCTTTCTTT. Protein product: CASSLTGGGNTEAFF.

The CDR3 protein is CASSASTRTSGATDTQYF. The CDR3 region has the DNA TGTGCCAGCAGTGCTTCGACGCGAACTAGCGGGGCCACAGATACGCAGTATTTT. V is TRBV6-1 and J is TRBJ2-3; 10 nucleotides line up with TRBD2. The CDR3 sequence is 18 residues long. In germline, CDR1 is MNHNS, CDR2 SASEGT. J lost 2 bases, V lost 4 bases, and 12 bases had no gene match.

The V gene is TRBV9, the J gene TRBJ2-7; 9 bases are a match to TRBD1. From germline, CDR1 is SGDLS and CDR2 YYNGEE. CDR3 length equals 14 residues. Trimming took 6 bases from V and 5 from J; bases not matched to a gene: 9. This chain's CDR3 is CASNLGQGIDEQYF. CDR3 nucleotides: TGTGCCAGCAACCTTGGACAGGGGATCGACGAGCAGTACTTC.

V and J are TRBV27 and TRBJ2-5; D unclear. The V gene lost 7 bases and the J gene lost 2 bases, with 8 bases spanning the gap. This CDR3 is 12 amino acids long. The germline V gene has CDR1 MNHEY and CDR2 SMNVEV (reference sequence). The CDR3 DNA reads TGTGCCAGCATGTGGGCACAAGAGACCCAGTACTTC. Residues: CASMWAQETQYF.

This chain links TRBV9 with TRBJ2-3, with a tentative D call TRBD2 (7 bases). The germline V and J ends were trimmed by 0 bases and 4 bases, with 12 bases remaining between them. Germline V gene lookup returns CDR1 SGDLS and CDR2 YYNGEE. CDR3 length: 15 amino acids. The CDR3 sequence is CASSVVGGGPDTQYF. In DNA form, the CDR3 reads TGTGCCAGCAGCGTAGTGGGAGGGGGGCCAGATACGCAGTATTTT.

The chain has TRBV7-8 and TRBJ1-2, with D unresolved. CDR3 length equals 14 residues. Looked up from germline, CDR1 is SGHVS and CDR2 is FQNEAQ. V was pared by 1 base and J by 6 bases, with 12 bases between. CDR3 region: CASSLGGGRDGYTF. DNA of the CDR3: TGTGCCAGCAGCTTAGGGGGAGGGCGGGATGGCTACACCTTC.

The rearrangement links TRBV6-6 to TRBJ1-3; possibly TRBD1 for D (5 bases). Trimming left V 6 bases short and J 2 bases short, with 11 bases between. Germline assignment: CDR1 MNHNY and CDR2 SVGAGI (reference sequence). The CDR3 is made up of 14 amino acids. Here the CDR3 reads CASRAGIPGNTIYF. CDR3 bases: TGTGCCAGCAGGGCAGGGATCCCTGGAAACACCATATATTTT.

The chain links TRBV18 to TRBJ1-1; D gene ambiguous. Trimming removed 4 bases at V and 0 bases at J, with 12 bases between. The CDR3 length is 15 residues. CDR1 and CDR2 from the germline V gene are KGHSH and LQKENI. In nucleotides, the CDR3 is TGTGCCAGCTCACGGCGGCCGCCCATGAACACTGAAGCTTTCTTT. This encodes CASSRRPPMNTEAFF.

The chain recombines TRBV7-2 with TRBJ1-6; a weak D match, TRBD1 (5 bases). V lost 9 bases and J lost 6, with 15 bases in between. The germline V gene has CDR1 SGHTA and CDR2 FQGNSA. The CDR3 covers 14 residues. Here the CDR3 DNA reads TGTGCCAGGGGTGACAGCCTAGGTAATTCACCCCTCCACTTT. Residues: CARGDSLGNSPLHF.